The entry below gives a single T cell receptor beta chain sequence along with its context. What antigen it recognizes has not been identified. No qualities accompany the bases; no much larger clone lies one base away. The V end loses 5 bases and the J end loses 7 bases, and a stretch of 9 bases separates them. CDR1 LNHDA and CDR2 SQIVND are derived from the germline V gene (reference sequence). Including the terminal cysteine and phenylalanine, the CDR3 comprises 12 residues. The read is trimmed to its CDR3 DNA, 36 bases read in frame from base 1. This record comes from a study of blood T cell repertoires in COVID-19 (dated by TCRdb to about 2020). Background on the whole study: The collaborator samples originated in the United States, Italy and Spain and spanned the acute and convalescent phases of COVID-19. The samples were drawn from the first 160 participants of the ongoing ImmuneRACE study and from 1,254 subjects provided by 6 global collaborators. The material from the prospective study consisted of cDNA or gDNA derived from T cells, B-cell-depleted T cells, or PBMCs. The repertoires were made available in a free public database intended to serve as a resource for research on the immune response to SARS-CoV-2. Deeply sampled blood TCRbeta repertoires from subjects exposed to, actively infected with, or recovered from COVID-19 were included in the dataset. Nearly every sample came with metadata listing a de-identified subject ID, COVID-19 status, age in years and sex. Where available, HLA class I and class II types were obtained from metadata supplied by the sample provider rather than from assay-based typing.

TCRbeta CDR3 regions were amplified from genomic DNA by means of the immunoSEQ Assay, a bias-controlled multiplex PCR. Regarding the original processing steps: Within the assay, amplification of reference gene primers was used to estimate how many nucleated cells each sample contained. To quantify the absolute abundance of each unique TCRbeta CDR3 rearrangement, sequence reads were collapsed and filtered. For each sample, productive Simpson clonality was calculated as the square root of Simpson's diversity index over productive rearrangements. Held by TCRdb, this immuneACCESS table contains in-frame sequences only and omits some clones. Under half of the omission traces to an unresolved V gene where checked; the cause of the rest is unknown. The V and J calls and clone size were taken over from that table, and D and trimming were inferred from the DNA. In all, the sample holds about 230,000 clones, and more than 65% of those were seen once. The ten biggest clones cover 1.4% of the sample.

A second Seattle source provided samples from volunteer blood donors who had recovered from COVID-19. The collaborating institutions used their own protocols to collect whole blood in K2EDTA tubes. For TCRbeta analysis, collaborators shipped samples as frozen whole blood, isolated PBMCs, or DNA extracted from either of those sample types. General study outcomes and caveats: How much clinical and demographic metadata was included differed by source and by participant, and the metadata was provided uncurated.

The TCR was taken from a woman between 35 and 50 years old who had recovered from COVID-19. Sequences were obtained from peripheral blood. The sequence links TRBV19 to TRBJ2-1; tentative D gene TRBD1, with 6 bases matching. The base sequence is TGTGCCAGTAGTCCCACAGGGAATGAGCAGTTCTTC. The resulting protein is CASSPTGNEQFF.